This T cell receptor (beta chain) comes out of a study of T cells in Graves' hyperthyroidism and ophthalmopathy. The study, taken as a whole, reports: Ophthalmopathy was identified by the model a median about 6.4 months ahead of onset. Most clonotypes that expanded in the thyroid above 0.001 also showed up in blood.

Patients were excluded for uncontrolled infection, other autoimmune disease, pregnancy or lactation. V was trimmed by 2 bases and J by 6 bases, leaving 25 bases between them. The CDR3 has 18 residues. Germline V gene sequence: CDR1 SEHNR, CDR2 FQNEAQ (reference sequence). From RNA transcripts, TCR beta CDR3 regions were amplified. During a first-round RT-PCR of the TCR CDR3, the HTBI primer set was used. Each CDR3 protein is one row after TCRdb ran MiXCR on the multiplex PCR reads. Of a few hundred thousand distinct CDR3 sequences in the sample, around 42% are singletons; the top ten hold around 7.7%. On this clonotype: What it recognizes is unknown.

The receptor's source is a woman aged 18-29 years with Graves' hyperthyroidism. The sample taken for sequencing was peripheral blood or thyroid tissue (not recorded which). The chain links TRBV7-9 to TRBJ1-2; D unclear. CDR3 bases: TGTGCCAGCAGCTTATACCCGGCCTGGCGGGAGGGTTACAATGGCTACACCTTC. Amino acids: CASSLYPAWREGYNGYTF.